A single sample is the source of the 24 T cell receptor beta chains below, sequenced in a study of cytomegalovirus exposure and HLA in healthy donors. PCR was performed using 60 Vbeta and 13 Jbeta primers. Here immunoSEQ multiplex PCR was the method, and the copy in TCRdb shows in-frame clones only, minus some. The sample consists of around 230,000 clones, 60% to 80% of them appearing once. Sample: PBMCs. The origin of the receptors is a male donor in good health and CMV-seronegative.

V usage is TRBV7-6 and J usage is TRBJ2-6; TRBD1 is a possible D gene (6 bases). The germline V and J ends were trimmed by 0 bases and 0 bases, with 12 bases remaining between them. The CDR3 is 18 residues long. Germline values: CDR1 SGHVS, CDR2 FNYEAQ. The CDR3 region is CASSLAAGARSGANVLTF. DNA of the CDR3: TGTGCCAGCAGCTTAGCGGCAGGGGCCCGCTCTGGGGCCAACGTCCTGACTTTC.

For the CDR3, the DNA is TGTGCCAGCTCACCACAGGGAGTCTGGACAGATACGCAGTATTTT. Its protein is CASSPQGVWTDTQYF. The chain uses TRBV18 and TRBJ2-3, with D possibly matching TRBD2 (5 bases). The germline CDR1 and CDR2 sequences are KGHSH and LQKENI. This CDR3 has 15 amino acids. V was shortened by 1 base and J by 3 bases, with 11 bases between the two germline ends.

Only a few counts were recorded for this clone. This rearrangement joins TRBV6-1 to TRBJ2-3; D uncertain. V was clipped by 4 bases and J by 6 bases, with 20 bases between them. The CDR3 length is 16 residues. CDR1 MNHNS and CDR2 SASEGT come from the germline V gene. The CDR3 DNA sequence: TGTGCCAGCAGTGCCGTATCACTACTTCGGGTGGATACGCAGTATTTT. This encodes CASSAVSLLRVDTQYF.

The V and J genes are TRBV9 and TRBJ2-7; TRBD1 aligns across 7 bases. CDR1 and CDR2 (germline): SGDLS, YYNGEE. This CDR3 has 14 amino acids. V lost 4 bases, J lost 4 bases, and 8 bases stayed unmatched. The CDR3 DNA reads TGTGCCAGCAGCCCAGGCTACAGGGGATACGAGCAGTACTTC. Its translation is CASSPGYRGYEQYF.

This chain links TRBV25-1 with TRBJ1-1; possibly TRBD1 for D (5 bases). Germline CDR1 is MGHDK and CDR2 is SYGVNS. The CDR3 is 13 residues long. Trimming took 5 bases from V and 3 from J, leaving 10 bases between them. The CDR3 region is CASSQGPDTEAFF. The CDR3 bases are TGTGCCAGCAGTCAGGGTCCAGACACTGAAGCTTTCTTT.

This clone was observed a single time. The chain uses TRBV19 and TRBJ1-4, with D uncertain. Germline V gene sequence: CDR1 LNHDA, CDR2 SQIVND (reference sequence). The CDR3 totals 14 residues. V was clipped by 7 bases and J by 8 bases, with 17 bases between them. CDR3 sequence (DNA): TGTGCCAGTAAAGGTGCGGGGTACAGCGAAAAACTGTTTTTT. Residues: CASKGAGYSEKLFF.

The J gene is TRBJ2-3, the V gene TRBV6-5, with 10 bases fitting TRBD2. The CDR3 length is 14 residues. Germline V lookup: CDR1 MNHEY, CDR2 SVGAGI. After removal of 7 bases from V and 6 bases from J, the junction contained 7 bases not matched to a gene. CDR3 in DNA: TGTGCCAGCACGACTAGCGGGCCCTGGGATACGCAGTATTTT. Translation gives CASTTSGPWDTQYF.

The V and J genes are TRBV7-8 and TRBJ2-5; 8 nucleotides line up with TRBD1. CDR3 length equals 15 residues. CDR1 and CDR2 from the germline V gene are SGHVS and FQNEAQ. Trimming took 3 bases from V and 5 from J; bases not matched to a gene: 8. CDR3 loop: CASSFRTGMVETQYF. The CDR3 nucleotides are TGTGCCAGCAGCTTCCGGACAGGGATGGTGGAGACCCAGTACTTC.

On this clone: The sample carries other DNA sequences with the same CDR3. The chain is built from TRBV7-2 and TRBJ2-5, with 14 bases that match TRBD2. The junction had 0 bases not matched to a gene; V was cut back by 1 base and J by 5 bases. The CDR3 contains 15 residues. The germline gives CDR1 SGHTA, CDR2 FQGNSA. The CDR3, as DNA: TGTGCCAGCAGCTTAGGACTAGCGGGAGGGGAGACCCAGTACTTC. It is translated as CASSLGLAGGETQYF.

This clone was counted only a few times. This chain uses TRBV5-1 with TRBJ2-3; 7 positions agree with TRBD1. V trimming: 0 bases; J trimming: 6 bases; junction bases outside the gene matches: 19. Germline V gene data show CDR1 as SGHRS and CDR2 as YFSETQ. The CDR3 runs 19 residues. DNA of the CDR3: TGCGCCAGCAGCTTGGGGGACAGATCCCCTAGCCGAGGAGTCGATACGCAGTATTTT. Encoded protein: CASSLGDRSPSRGVDTQYF.

The chain joins TRBV7-2 to TRBJ2-7, with a tentative D call TRBD2 (6 bases). Germline-derived CDR1 and CDR2 are SGHTA and FQGNSA. V lost 6 bases and J lost 3, with 21 bases in between. The CDR3 loop spans 16 amino acids. CDR3 sequence (DNA): TGTGCCAGCAGTCCAATGGCGCCGGGGGTTGGCTACGAGCAGTACTTC. Its protein is CASSPMAPGVGYEQYF.

A note on this clone: A read error may produce the germline difference seen at one junction end. The CDR3 nucleotides read TGTGCCTGCAGTTTTTCAACTAACTATGGCTACACCTTC. This gives the protein CACSFSTNYGYTF. The rearrangement links TRBV25-1 to TRBJ1-2, with D uncertain. The CDR3 covers 13 residues. Germline assignment: CDR1 MGHDK and CDR2 SYGVNS.

This clone was observed a few times. The chain links TRBV5-1 to TRBJ2-1; 7 bases align to TRBD1. There are 15 residues in the CDR3. Germline CDR1 reads SGHRS; CDR2 reads YFSETQ. V was clipped by 6 bases and J by 3 bases; unmatched bases: 9. The CDR3 loop is CASTQEAGGYNEQFF. The CDR3 DNA reads as TGCGCCAGCACCCAGGAGGCAGGGGGCTACAATGAGCAGTTCTTC.

The genes are TRBV7-3 and TRBJ2-1, with TRBD2 matching over 14 bases. After removal of 5 bases from V and 8 bases from J, the junction contained 5 bases not matched to a gene. Germline V gene sequence: CDR1 SGHTA, CDR2 FQGTGA. The CDR3 spans 15 residues. As DNA, the CDR3 is TGTGCCAGCAGCGACAAGACTAGCGGGAGGGATGAGCAGTTCTTC. It yields the protein CASSDKTSGRDEQFF. The whole variable domain, remainder taken from reference TRBV7-3 and TRBJ2-1, is GAGVSQTPSNKVTEKGKYVELRCDPISGHTALYWYRQSLGQGPEFLIYFQGTGAADDSGLPNDRFFAVRPEGSVSTLKIQRTERGDSAVYLCASSDKTSGRDEQFFGPGTRLTVL.

This rearrangement joins TRBV27 to TRBJ1-5; no definite D call. Trimming took off 1 base at V and 9 bases at J, with 7 bases between the two ends. CDR1 and CDR2 from the germline V gene are MNHEY and SMNVEV (reference sequence). The CDR3 length is 12 residues. The CDR3 reads CASSLLASPQHF. In DNA, the CDR3 is TGTGCCAGCAGTTTATTGGCCTCGCCCCAGCATTTT.

The chain links TRBV5-4 to TRBJ1-1; D perhaps matches TRBD1 (6 bases). Trimming pared 3 bases from V and 4 bases from J, leaving 16 bases between. CDR3 length: 15 residues. The germline CDR1 and CDR2 sequences are SGHNT and YYREEE (reference sequence). The CDR3 nucleotides are TGTGCCAGCAGCTCAACAGGGTCAGGGCGCACTGAAGCTTTCTTT. This encodes CASSSTGSGRTEAFF.

The chain carries TRBV4-3 and TRBJ1-5; TRBD1 might be the D (6 bases). This CDR3 is 15 amino acids long. V was shortened by 5 bases and J by 4 bases, with 15 bases between the two germline ends. From germline, CDR1 is LGHNA and CDR2 YSLEER. The CDR3 region has the DNA TGCGCCAGCAGCGAGCCGGGACACCTAAATCAGCCCCAGCATTTT. It translates to CASSEPGHLNQPQHF.

This clone came up a few times. The chain joins TRBV23-1 to TRBJ1-1, with unresolved D. TRBV23-1 is given ORF status, its function remaining uncertain. V lost 0 bases and J 4 bases, leaving 12 bases between the germline ends. This CDR3 is 15 amino acids long. The CDR3 sequence: CASSQSFGCGTEAFF. The CDR3 coding sequence is TGCGCCAGCAGTCAATCGTTCGGGTGTGGCACTGAAGCTTTCTTT.

A few counts support this clone. The gene calls are TRBV27 and TRBJ2-7, with 9 bases matching TRBD1. The CDR3 is 14 residues long. Trimming took 8 bases from V and 2 from J; bases not matched to a gene: 7. Germline V CDR1 and CDR2: MNHEY, SMNVEV (reference sequence). CDR3 coding DNA: TGTGCCAGCGCGCCGGGACAGGGTCCCTACGAGCAGTACTTC. Its protein product is CASAPGQGPYEQYF.

About this clone itself: Within the sample, other DNA sequences also encode this same CDR3. V gene TRBV27 combines with J gene TRBJ2-1; D is perhaps TRBD2 (6 bases). Germline assignment: CDR1 MNHEY and CDR2 SMNVEV (reference sequence). The CDR3 length is 14 residues. Trimming stripped 2 bases from V and 1 base from J, with 6 bases between. This CDR3 is CASSLAGSYNEQFF. The CDR3 DNA follows: TGTGCCAGCAGTTTAGCGGGATCCTACAATGAGCAGTTCTTC.

This clone occurred once. The CDR3 DNA reads as TGTGCCAGCAGCCCCAGACAGGGAGGAAGGCCCCAGCATTTT. Translated, it gives CASSPRQGGRPQHF. This chain links TRBV7-2 with TRBJ1-5, with TRBD1 identical over 7 bases. CDR1 and CDR2 from the germline V gene are SGHTA and FQGNSA. J lost 9 bases, V lost 5 bases, and 10 bases had no gene match. The CDR3 spans 14 residues.

The V call is TRBV28, the J call TRBJ2-6, with 7 bases lining up with TRBD2. Germline-derived CDR1 and CDR2 are MDHEN and SYDVKM. CDR3 size: 18 residues. J gave up 2 bases and V 4 bases, and 11 bases lay outside the gene matches. The CDR3 DNA is TGTGCCAGCAGTTCCCTCAGCGGGATGGGGGCTGGGGCCAACGTCCTGACTTTC. Translation: CASSSLSGMGAGANVLTF.

The chain uses TRBV27 and TRBJ1-1; TRBD1 is a possible D gene (6 bases). The CDR3 is 20 residues long. Germline V gene lookup returns CDR1 MNHEY and CDR2 SMNVEV (reference sequence). V was clipped by 6 bases and J by 0 bases, with 29 bases between them. CDR3 loop: CASRLWGYGGRGNMNTEAFF. The CDR3, as DNA: TGTGCCAGCAGACTCTGGGGGTACGGCGGCAGGGGAAACATGAACACTGAAGCTTTCTTT.

This chain links TRBV19 with TRBJ2-2; 10 bases align to TRBD2. The germline V gene has CDR1 LNHDA and CDR2 SQIVND (reference sequence). The CDR3 length is 14 residues. With V trimmed by 10 bases and J by 6 bases, 8 bases remained unmatched. The CDR3 DNA reads TGTGCCACTTCTAGCGGGAGAGAGGCCGGGGAGCTGTTTTTT. It translates to CATSSGREAGELFF.